This T cell receptor beta chain was sequenced for a study of T cells in Graves' hyperthyroidism and ophthalmopathy. RNA transcripts served as the template for amplifying TCR beta CDR3 regions. Initially, a first-round RT-PCR of the TCR CDR3 employed the HTBI primer set. A single record per CDR3 protein comes from TCRdb applying MiXCR to the multiplex PCR reads. Here the sample spans about 290,000 distinct CDR3 sequences, approximately 18% being singletons. At least ten counts were recorded for this clonotype. Its specificity is unknown. Investigators excluded patients with uncontrolled infection, other autoimmune disease, pregnancy or lactation. Each diagnosis drew on symptoms, thyroxine, TRAb, thyroid ultrasound and orbital computed tomography findings. Study outcomes and limitations: Blood also showed most of the thyroid clonotypes that were expanded above 0.001.

Germline V gives CDR1 DFQATT, CDR2 SNEGSKA (reference sequence). This CDR3 spans 17 amino acids. Trimming took off 0 bases at V and 0 bases at J, with 15 bases between the two ends. J is TRBJ2-1 and V is TRBV20-1; no clear D. The receptor was derived from a man between 50 and 59 years old with Graves' ophthalmopathy. Sequencing was performed on blood. The DNA of the CDR3 is TGCAGTGCTAGAGACCCCCTCCCGACGAGCTCCTACAATGAGCAGTTCTTC. Its translation: CSARDPLPTSSYNEQFF.